A single sample is the source of the 27 T cell receptor beta chains below, sequenced in a study of T cell responses to AZD1222 COVID-19 vaccine. Measured with immunoSEQ multiplex PCR; TCRdb has only the in-frame clones, and not every one. The table includes some 110,000 clones, roughly 89% detected once. Sequenced material: peripheral blood, taken 28 days after the second AZD1222 dose. The receptors derive from an adult who received the AZD1222 COVID-19 vaccine.

V usage is TRBV25-1 and J usage is TRBJ2-7, with a possible D match to TRBD2 (7 bases). Germline CDR1 reads MGHDK; CDR2 reads SYGVNS. Deletions cut 4 bases from V and 5 bases from J, with 12 bases between. This CDR3 has 13 amino acids. The CDR3 spells CASSGERDNEQYF. The CDR3 DNA follows: TGTGCCAGCAGTGGTGAGCGGGACAACGAGCAGTACTTC.

The chain uses TRBV19 and TRBJ2-6, with D perhaps matching TRBD1 (6 bases). V lost 7 bases to trimming and J lost 2 bases, with 6 bases between them. The V gene's germline CDR1 is LNHDA and CDR2 SQIVND (reference sequence). The CDR3 loop spans 13 amino acids. Here the CDR3 DNA reads TGTGCCAGTACAGGGGCTGGGGCCAACGTCCTGACTTTC. It yields the protein CASTGAGANVLTF.

The V gene is TRBV10-3, the J gene TRBJ2-7; D may correspond to TRBD1 or TRBD2 (5 bases each). Germline CDR1 reads ENHRY; CDR2 reads SYGVKD. V lost 3 bases to trimming and J lost 10 bases, with 13 bases between them. The CDR3 has 12 amino acids. The DNA for the CDR3 is TGTGCCATCAGTGACGTTGGGACCACACAGTACTTC. Protein sequence: CAISDVGTTQYF.

This chain links TRBV19 with TRBJ1-2, with a possible D match to TRBD1 (5 bases). The germline CDR1 and CDR2 sequences are LNHDA and SQIVND (reference sequence). CDR3 length equals 14 residues. The V end lost 3 bases, the J end lost 4 bases, and 12 bases lay between the germline ends. The DNA for the CDR3 is TGTGCCAGTAGTATGGGCAGGGATAGCTATGGCTACACCTTC. This gives the protein CASSMGRDSYGYTF.

The V call is TRBV5-6, the J call TRBJ1-2; 9 positions match TRBD1. The CDR3 is 17 residues long. Germline CDR1 reads SGHDT; CDR2 reads YYEEEE. Trimming took 1 base from V and 6 from J; bases not matched to a gene: 13. Written as DNA, the CDR3 is TGTGCCAGCAGCTTGACCCCGGGACAGGGATTTGGGAATGGCTACACCTTC. This gives the protein CASSLTPGQGFGNGYTF.

This clone was counted a single time. The gene calls are TRBV3-1 (or the pseudogene TRBV3-2) and TRBJ2-5; tentative D call: TRBD2 (5 bases). The CDR3 totals 11 residues. Germline-derived CDR1 and CDR2 are LGHDT and YNNKEL (reference sequence). Between the trimmed V and J ends, which lost 8 bases and 3 bases, there was a span of 7 bases. The CDR3 loop is CASAREETQYF. The CDR3 nucleotides read TGTGCCAGCGCGAGGGAAGAGACCCAGTACTTC.

The gene calls are TRBV5-1 and TRBJ2-5; possibly TRBD2 for D (6 bases). Between the trimmed V and J ends, which lost 0 bases and 1 base, there was a span of 10 bases. CDR3 length: 15 amino acids. CDR1 is SGHRS, CDR2 YFSETQ, per germline. The CDR3 nucleotides read TGCGCCAGCAGCTTGGTTGCGGGGATCCAAGAGACCCAGTACTTC. It is translated as CASSLVAGIQETQYF.

The chain recombines TRBV10-3 with TRBJ1-1, with TRBD1 identical over 8 bases. This CDR3 has 14 amino acids. Germline V gene sequence: CDR1 ENHRY, CDR2 SYGVKD. The V and J ends lost 6 bases and 1 base, in that order; junction bases with no gene match: 4. The CDR3 DNA follows: TGTGCCATCAGCGTTCAGGGGGCGAACACTGAAGCTTTCTTT. Its translation: CAISVQGANTEAFF.

This chain joins TRBV29-1 and TRBJ1-2; the D gene is possibly TRBD1 (6 bases). The V gene's germline CDR1 is SQVTM and CDR2 ANQGSEA. This CDR3 spans 12 amino acids. V was cut by 6 bases and J by 4 bases, with 12 bases left in between. CDR3 bases: TGCAGCGTCCCTACAGGGATCTATGGCTACACCTTC. Protein: CSVPTGIYGYTF.

The V gene is TRBV30, the J gene TRBJ2-1; 12 positions match TRBD2. Trimming cost V 3 bases and J 3 bases; bases outside gene matches: 3. The V gene's germline CDR1 is GTSNPN and CDR2 SVGIG (reference sequence). This CDR3 is built from 15 residues. In DNA form, the CDR3 reads TGTGCCTGGAGGCGACTAGCGGGGGACTACAATGAGCAGTTCTTC. It specifies CAWRRLAGDYNEQFF.

The table lists this clone with a few counts. The chain is built from TRBV3-1 (or the pseudogene TRBV3-2) and TRBJ1-4; no clear D gene. Per the germline V gene, CDR1 is LGHDT and CDR2 is YNNKEL (reference sequence). V gave up 5 bases and J gave up 3 bases, with 13 bases separating them. The CDR3 is made up of 15 amino acids. The chain's CDR3 is CASSFTGIPNEKLFF. The CDR3 DNA follows: TGTGCCAGCAGCTTTACGGGGATACCTAATGAAAAACTGTTTTTT.

Here the CDR3 reads CASSWASGSYNEQFF. The CDR3 region has the DNA TGTGCCAGCAGCTGGGCTAGCGGGAGCTACAATGAGCAGTTCTTC. The chain combines TRBV5-6 with TRBJ2-1, with TRBD2 matching over 10 bases. The CDR3 spans 15 residues. V lost 3 bases to trimming and J lost 3 bases; unmatched junction nucleotides: 3. CDR1 is SGHDT, CDR2 YYEEEE, per germline.

The J gene is TRBJ2-1, the V gene TRBV28; D remains unclear. From germline, CDR1 is MDHEN and CDR2 SYDVKM. The CDR3 is 15 amino acids. With 4 bases removed from V and 1 base from J, the gap between germline ends came to 11 bases. The CDR3 loop reads CASSSAFDSYNEQFF. The DNA of the CDR3 is TGTGCCAGCAGTTCGGCGTTTGATTCCTACAATGAGCAGTTCTTC. Full variable domain (remainder filled in from reference TRBV28 and TRBJ2-1): DVKVTQSSRYLVKRTGEKVFLECVQDMDHENMFWYRQDPGLGLRLIYFSYDVKMKEKGDIPEGYSVSREKKERFSLILESASTNQTSMYLCASSSAFDSYNEQFFGPGTRLTVL.

The chain joins TRBV3-1 (or the pseudogene TRBV3-2) to TRBJ2-1; maybe TRBD2 (5 bases). The CDR3 spans 17 residues. V was clipped by 2 bases and J by 4 bases, with 18 bases between them. CDR1 is LGHDT, CDR2 YNNKEL, per germline (reference sequence). This chain's CDR3 is CASSQSVLGLRYNEQFF. DNA for the CDR3: TGTGCCAGCAGCCAAAGTGTCCTCGGACTCCGATACAATGAGCAGTTCTTC.

The chain uses TRBV4-1 and TRBJ2-7; D unclear. V lost 0 bases and J lost 7, with 10 bases in between. This CDR3 comprises 13 residues. Germline V gene sequence: CDR1 MGHRA, CDR2 YSYEKL. CDR3 protein: CASSQENSQEQYF. In DNA form, the CDR3 reads TGCGCCAGCAGCCAAGAAAACAGCCAAGAGCAGTACTTC.

The J gene is TRBJ1-4, the V gene TRBV7-9, with unresolved D. Germline V gene lookup returns CDR1 SEHNR and CDR2 FQNEAQ (reference sequence). V was trimmed by 6 bases and J by 12 bases, leaving 14 bases between them. The CDR3 has 12 amino acids. CDR3 region: CASSLRREELFF. The CDR3 DNA reads as TGTGCCAGCAGTTTGCGTCGTGAGGAACTGTTTTTT.

A single count supports this clone. The chain is built from TRBV6-6 and TRBJ2-7; TRBD1 or TRBD2 may be the D gene (6 bases each). This CDR3 contains 14 residues. From germline, CDR1 is MNHNY and CDR2 SVGAGI (reference sequence). The V end lost 7 bases, the J end lost 4 bases, and 17 bases lay between the germline ends. The CDR3 coding sequence is TGTGCCAGCACGCAGTGGGGGGCCGGGTACGAGCAGTACTTC. This codes for CASTQWGAGYEQYF.

The gene calls are TRBV9 and TRBJ1-3; no clear D gene. Trimming cost V 0 bases and J 0 bases, with 4 bases left between them. The CDR3 runs to 14 residues. Germline lookup yields CDR1 SGDLS and CDR2 YYNGEE. The CDR3 DNA reads as TGTGCCAGCAGCGTAGGAACCTCTGGAAACACCATATATTTT. Protein: CASSVGTSGNTIYF.

The gene calls are TRBV11-2 and TRBJ2-4; no firm D call. This CDR3 has 14 residues. V was trimmed by 1 base and J by 2 bases, leaving 6 bases between them. Per the germline V gene, CDR1 is SGHAT and CDR2 is FQNNGV. The CDR3 bases are TGTGCCAGCAGCTTAGCTGGTACCAAAAACATTCAGTACTTC. This translates into CASSLAGTKNIQYF.

This chain joins TRBV2 and TRBJ1-4; D remains ambiguous. V was clipped by 6 bases and J by 2 bases, with 13 bases between them. Germline CDR1 reads SNHLY; CDR2 reads FYNNEI. This CDR3 has 15 residues. DNA of the CDR3: TGTGCCAGCAGGCCTTGGACGGACACTAATGAAAAACTGTTTTTT. Its translation is CASRPWTDTNEKLFF.

The V and J genes are TRBV29-1 and TRBJ2-1; 8 bases are a match to TRBD2. The CDR3 consists of 14 residues. Germline values: CDR1 SQVTM, CDR2 ANQGSEA. Trimming at V came to 4 bases and at J to 9 bases, leaving 11 bases not matched to a gene. The CDR3 bases are TGCAGCGTTGTGACGGGCGGGAGGACTATTGAGCAGTTCTTC. Translating gives CSVVTGGRTIEQFF.

V gene TRBV9 combines with J gene TRBJ1-5; 7 nucleotides match TRBD1. CDR3 length: 14 amino acids. Germline V gene data show CDR1 as SGDLS and CDR2 as YYNGEE. V lost 3 bases and J lost 1; bases outside the gene matches: 1. The CDR3 DNA reads TGTGCCAGCAGCGGGGGACAGAGCAATCAGCCCCAGCATTTT. Amino acid sequence: CASSGGQSNQPQHF.

The genes are TRBV7-6 and TRBJ1-5; D ambiguous. The V end lost 5 bases, the J end lost 7 bases, and 12 bases lay between the germline ends. This CDR3 region has 13 residues. Germline CDR1 and CDR2: SGHVS and FNYEAQ. The CDR3 region is CASSRNEGQPQHF. CDR3 nucleotides: TGTGCCAGCAGCAGAAATGAGGGCCAGCCCCAGCATTTT.

The chain combines TRBV27 with TRBJ1-5; 8 bases are a match to TRBD1. The J segment lost 2 bases and the V segment lost 5 bases, leaving 11 bases of the junction unmatched. Per germline, CDR1 MNHEY and CDR2 SMNVEV (reference sequence). The CDR3 totals 17 residues. The CDR3 spells CASSPIPLTGGNQPQHF. In DNA, the CDR3 is TGTGCCAGCAGTCCTATACCCCTGACAGGGGGCAATCAGCCCCAGCATTTT.

Note on this clone: Other DNA sequences in this sample translate to the same CDR3. The chain links TRBV10-3 to TRBJ1-6; D is unresolved. Germline V gives CDR1 ENHRY, CDR2 SYGVKD. With 2 bases removed from V and 5 bases from J, the gap between germline ends came to 7 bases. CDR3 length: 14 amino acids. CDR3 protein: CAISERQDNSPLHF. The CDR3 DNA sequence: TGTGCCATCAGTGAGAGACAAGATAATTCACCCCTCCACTTT.

The chain's CDR3 is CASSTGRYGYTF. The CDR3 bases are TGTGCCAGCAGTACAGGGCGCTATGGCTACACCTTC. The genes are TRBV28 and TRBJ1-2; weak D call: TRBD1 (6 bases). This CDR3 contains 12 residues. V lost 5 bases to trimming and J lost 4 bases, with 8 bases between them. Germline V gene lookup returns CDR1 MDHEN and CDR2 SYDVKM.

CDR3: CASSLEASGDTDTQYF. CDR3 nucleotide sequence: TGCGCCAGCAGCTTGGAAGCTAGCGGTGACACAGATACGCAGTATTTT. The chain has TRBV5-1 and TRBJ2-3, with TRBD2 matching 7 bases. Looked up from germline, CDR1 is SGHRS and CDR2 is YFSETQ. The CDR3 totals 16 residues. Germline trimming cut 0 bases from V and 2 bases from J; bases unmatched to any gene: 6.